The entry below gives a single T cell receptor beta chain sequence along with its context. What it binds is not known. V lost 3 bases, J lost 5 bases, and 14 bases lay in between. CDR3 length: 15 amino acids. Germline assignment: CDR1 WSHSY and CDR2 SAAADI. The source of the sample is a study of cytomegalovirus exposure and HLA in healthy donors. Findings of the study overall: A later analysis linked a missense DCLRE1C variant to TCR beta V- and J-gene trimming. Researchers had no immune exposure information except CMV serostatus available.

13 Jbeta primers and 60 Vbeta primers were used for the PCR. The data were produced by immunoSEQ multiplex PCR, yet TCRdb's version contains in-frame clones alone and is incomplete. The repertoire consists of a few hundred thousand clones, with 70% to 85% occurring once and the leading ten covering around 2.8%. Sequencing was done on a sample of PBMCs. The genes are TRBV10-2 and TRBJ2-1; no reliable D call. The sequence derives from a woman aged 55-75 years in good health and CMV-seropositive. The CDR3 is CASSEVIAAHNEQFF. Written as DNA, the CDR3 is TGCGCCAGCAGTGAAGTAATAGCAGCCCACAATGAGCAGTTCTTC.